This T cell receptor (beta chain) was recorded in a study of blood T cell repertoires in COVID-19. V shed 1 base and J 2 bases; nucleotides not matched to a gene: 13. The CDR3 has 18 amino acids. Per the germline V gene, CDR1 is LNHNV and CDR2 is YYDKDF (reference sequence). Clinical histories supplied by participants themselves formed the basis of cohort assignment. Donors in Cohort 3 counted as recovered after two negative PCRs, clearance, or symptom resolution. Clones were sequenced by immunoSEQ multiplex PCR, and TCRdb holds only the in-frame ones, with some missing. The sample includes about 200,000 clones, about four fifths of them seen just once.

Specimen: PBMCs or T cells enriched from blood (not recorded which). V gene TRBV15 combines with J gene TRBJ1-1; 7 bases match TRBD1. This TCR derives from a man in his forties or fifties who had recovered from COVID-19. CDR3 nucleotide sequence: TGTGCCACCAGCAGAGGTTGGGGGCAGGGGGACGATAACACTGAAGCTTTCTTT. Translating it yields CATSRGWGQGDDNTEAFF.